Each of the 13 T cell receptor beta chains below was sequenced from the same sample in a study of CD8+ T cells in alopecia areata. Extracted RNA was reverse transcribed, and the resulting cDNA served as sequencing template. The data were produced by immunoSEQ multiplex PCR, yet TCRdb's version contains in-frame clones alone and is incomplete. The repertoire consists of 90,000 to 130,000 clones, none detected only once. The material sequenced was lesional skin. These receptors all come from a C3H/HeJ mouse with alopecia areata. For the strain, the MHC haplotype given is H2-k.

About this clone: Mouse germline and gene names are used. From the germline J gene comes the end of the CDR3, since the read stops 4 residues before it. The chain joins TRBV1 to TRBJ2-1; TRBD1 matches at 8 bases. The V gene's germline CDR1 is NSQYPW and CDR2 LRSPGD (reference sequence). This CDR3 contains 15 residues. The J segment lost 1 base and the V segment lost 4 bases, leaving 3 bases of the junction unmatched. The CDR3 loop reads CTCSERDRNYAEQFF. Incomplete CDR3 DNA: TGCACCTGCAGTGAGAGGGACAGGAACTATGCT.

This clone turned up a few times. Genes here carry mouse names. The read terminates 4 residues before the CDR3 end, so the remaining end is supplied by the germline J gene. The V gene is TRBV13-3, the J gene TRBJ1-4; TRBD1 aligns across 7 bases. The CDR3 is made up of 13 amino acids. Germline V gives CDR1 NNHDY, CDR2 SYVADS. Trimming at V came to 9 bases and at J to 3 bases, leaving 5 bases not matched to a gene. The CDR3 DNA, read in part, is TGTGCCACAAGGACAGGCCCCAACGAA. Translated: CATRTGPNE. In full, the CDR3 reads CATRTGPNERLFF. The complete variable domain, with remaining parts taken from reference TRBV13-3 and TRBJ1-4, reads EAAVTQSPRSKVAVTGGKVTLSCHQTNNHDYMYWYRQDTGHGLRLIHYSYVADSTEKGDIPDGYKASRPSQENFSLILELASLSQTAVYFCATRTGPNERLFFGHGTKLSVL.

This clone was counted a few times. Gene names refer to mouse genes. The CDR3 extends 4 residues past the end of the read, so its final part is completed from the germline J gene. The genes are TRBV14 and TRBJ2-3, with 9 bases aligning to TRBD1. CDR1 is SGHDT and CDR2 is FRDEAV in the germline V gene. V shed 1 base and J 2 bases; nucleotides not matched to a gene: 2. The length of the CDR3 is 15 residues. Here the CDR3 reads CASSFGQGIAETLYF. Incomplete CDR3 DNA: TGTGCCAGCAGTTTCGGACAGGGGATTGCAGAA.

As to this clone: Gene labels here are mouse ones. The read finishes 4 residues shy of the CDR3 end, and the germline J gene is used to complete it. The chain links TRBV13-3 to TRBJ2-1; 10 nucleotides agree with TRBD2. This CDR3 contains 14 residues. CDR1 and CDR2 from the germline V gene are NNHDY and SYVADS. With V trimmed by 6 bases and J by 5 bases, 5 bases remained unmatched. The CDR3 loop reads CASNGDWGDAEQFF. The sequenced part of the CDR3 DNA is TGTGCCAGCAATGGAGACTGGGGGGATGCT.

On this clone: The genes and germline here are from mouse. With the read ending 4 residues before the CDR3 end, the germline J gene is used to fill in that end. V gene TRBV13-3 combines with J gene TRBJ2-7; tentative D call: TRBD1 (5 bases). Looked up from germline, CDR1 is NNHDY and CDR2 is SYVADS. The V and J ends lost 0 bases and 0 bases respectively, with 10 bases between them. The CDR3 runs to 15 residues. The CDR3 DNA, read in part, is TGTGCCAGCAGTGATGAGACAGACCCCTCCTAT. It specifies CASSDETDPSY. The complete CDR3 reads CASSDETDPSYEQYF.

The table lists this clone with a few counts. The gene names given are mouse names. Sequencing ends 4 residues short of the CDR3 end; the germline J gene provides the rest. The chain links TRBV13-3 to TRBJ1-4, with a tentative D call TRBD1 (6 bases). Germline CDR1 is NNHDY and CDR2 is SYVADS. The CDR3 is 13 amino acids. The ends were cut back, 7 bases at V and 5 bases at J, with 12 bases in the middle. CDR3 DNA, as far as it was read: TGTGCCAGCGCCGGGACAAAAAACGAA. Protein: CASAGTKNE. The full CDR3 protein is CASAGTKNERLFF.

As to this clone: The genes and germline here are from mouse. The CDR3 spells CASRYRGSTEVFF. The DNA read from the CDR3 is TGTGCCAGCAGGTACAGGGGGAGCACA. V usage is TRBV13-1 and J usage is TRBJ1-1; 8 positions agree with TRBD1. Coverage ceases 4 residues before the CDR3 finishes, and the germline J gene fills in the end. The V gene's germline CDR1 is NSHNY and CDR2 SYGAGN. V shed 5 bases and J 4 bases; nucleotides not matched to a gene: 4. CDR3 size: 13 residues.

As regards this clone: These gene names are mouse names. Read coverage stops 4 residues before the CDR3 terminus; the germline J gene supplies the remainder. The chain has TRBV19 and TRBJ2-1; weak D call: TRBD2 (6 bases). The CDR3 is 16 residues long. Germline lookup yields CDR1 FNHDT and CDR2 SITEND (reference sequence). Trimming took 0 bases from V and 0 from J, leaving 10 bases between them. The CDR3 loop reads CASSIVGGYNYAEQFF. The part of the CDR3 DNA that was read is TGTGCCAGCAGTATAGTTGGGGGATATAACTATGCT.

Concerning this clone itself: Here the gene names and germline are mouse. The read comes to an end 4 residues before the CDR3 does, leaving the germline J gene to fill in the end. The chain is built from TRBV1 and TRBJ2-2; tentative D call: TRBD1 (6 bases). The CDR3 has 13 residues. V lost 5 bases to trimming and J lost 5 bases, with 9 bases between them. The germline V gene encodes CDR1 NSQYPW and CDR2 LRSPGD (reference sequence). The part of the CDR3 DNA that was read is TGCACCTGCAGTCCACAGGGAACCGGG. Amino acids: CTCSPQGTG. In full, the CDR3 reads CTCSPQGTGQLYF.

The table lists this clone with many counts. Mouse germline and gene names are used. The CDR3 end is not reached by the read, which stops 4 residues before it; the germline J gene fills it in. The chain carries TRBV13-3 and TRBJ1-2; 9 bases are shared with TRBD1. This CDR3 has 15 residues. V lost 5 bases, J lost 2 bases, and 7 bases stayed unmatched. The germline gives CDR1 NNHDY, CDR2 SYVADS. The CDR3 DNA, read in part, is TGTGCCAGCAGCGGTCCCGGGACAGGGAACTCC. Its translation: CASSGPGTGNS. The complete CDR3 sequence is CASSGPGTGNSDYTF.

The table lists this clone with a few counts. The listed genes are named as in mouse. The missing CDR3 end, 4 residues past where the read stops, is filled in from the germline J gene. The chain recombines TRBV13-3 with TRBJ2-1, with no clear D. Trimming took off 6 bases at V and 5 bases at J, with 9 bases between the two ends. This CDR3 comprises 12 residues. Germline V gives CDR1 NNHDY, CDR2 SYVADS. This chain's CDR3 is CASKQHNAEQFF. CDR3 bases read: TGTGCCAGCAAACAGCACAATGCT.

With regard to this clone: Mouse germline and gene names are used. The read halts 4 residues ahead of the CDR3 end, with the missing end drawn from the germline J gene. This chain uses TRBV13-1 with TRBJ1-2, with 9 bases identical to TRBD1. CDR3 length: 14 residues. V was clipped by 1 base and J by 4 bases; unmatched bases: 2. In germline, CDR1 is NSHNY, CDR2 SYGAGN. CDR3 sequence: CASSDTTGGSDYTF. The covered CDR3 bases are TGTGCCAGCAGTGATACGACAGGGGGCTCC.

Concerning this clone itself: Gene names refer to mouse genes. The CDR3 end falls 4 residues outside the read, so it is completed with the germline J gene. J is TRBJ2-2 and V is TRBV12-2; 7 bases agree with TRBD2. The CDR3 covers 15 residues. V shed 0 bases, J shed 3 bases, and the junction held 3 bases outside the gene matches. CDR1 and CDR2 (germline): SGHLS, HYDKME. This CDR3 is CASSLGGDDTGQLYF. CDR3 bases read: TGTGCCAGCTCTCTCGGGGGGGACGACACCGGG.